The clone carrying this T cell receptor (beta chain) was observed a handful of times. Its target is not known. This record belongs to a study of T-cell memory formation after mild COVID-19. CDR1 is SEHNR and CDR2 is FQNEAQ in the germline V gene (reference sequence). The CDR3 length is 15 residues. J gave up 5 bases and V 5 bases, and 9 bases lay outside the gene matches. Regarding the study as a whole: There was a balanced CD4/CD8 profile in clones contracting day 15 to 85, and later expanders leaned CD4+. Within pre-infection memory, some responding clones were found, suggesting cross-reactive memory joined. Unconfirmed was the SARS-CoV-2 specificity of second-wave clones that peaked on day 37.

TCRdb itself ran the 5' RACE reads through MiXCR, one entry per CDR3 protein. Seen here are about 140,000 distinct CDR3 sequences, more than 14% observed once, and the top ten hold 13% to 15%. Sequencing used PBMCs or a T cell subset sorted from them (not recorded which). This receptor was taken from an adult woman who had mild COVID-19 (a few samples of this study predate the infection). Cell type and time point are not known. The V and J genes are TRBV7-9 and TRBJ2-7; 10 nucleotides match TRBD2. The CDR3 coding sequence is TGTGCCAGCAGCCCCTCCTCTAGCGGGAGTCACGAGCAGTACTTC. This sequence encodes CASSPSSSGSHEQYF. The full variable domain, in which reference TRBV7-9 and TRBJ2-7 provide the parts outside the CDR3, is DTGVSQNPRHKITKRGQNVTFRCDPISEHNRLYWYRQTLGQGPEFLTYFQNEAQLEKSRLLSDRFSAERPKGSFSTLEIQRTEQGDSAMYLCASSPSSSGSHEQYFGPGTRLTVT.